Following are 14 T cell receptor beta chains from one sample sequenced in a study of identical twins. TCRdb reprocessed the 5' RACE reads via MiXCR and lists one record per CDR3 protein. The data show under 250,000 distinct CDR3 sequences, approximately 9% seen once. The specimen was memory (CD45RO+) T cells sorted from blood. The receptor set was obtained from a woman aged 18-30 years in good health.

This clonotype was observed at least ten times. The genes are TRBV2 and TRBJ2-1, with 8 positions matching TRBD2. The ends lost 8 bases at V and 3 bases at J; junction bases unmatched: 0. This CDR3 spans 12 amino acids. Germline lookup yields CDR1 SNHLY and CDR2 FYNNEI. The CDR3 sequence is CASGTSYNEQFF. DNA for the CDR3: TGTGCCAGCGGGACTAGCTACAATGAGCAGTTCTTC.

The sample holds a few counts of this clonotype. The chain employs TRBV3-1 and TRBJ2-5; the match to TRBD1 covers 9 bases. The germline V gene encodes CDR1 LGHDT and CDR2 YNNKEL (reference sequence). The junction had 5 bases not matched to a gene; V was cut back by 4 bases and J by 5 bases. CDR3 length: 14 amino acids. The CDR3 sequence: CASSRDRDRETQYF. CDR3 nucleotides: TGTGCCAGCAGCCGGGACAGGGACCGGGAGACCCAGTACTTC.

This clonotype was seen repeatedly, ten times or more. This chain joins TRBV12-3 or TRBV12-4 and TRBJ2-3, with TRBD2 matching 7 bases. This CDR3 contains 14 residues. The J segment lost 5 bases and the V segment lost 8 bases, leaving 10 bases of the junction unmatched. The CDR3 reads CASRLSGEVDTQYF. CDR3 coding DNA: TGTGCCAGCCGGCTAAGCGGGGAGGTAGATACGCAGTATTTT.

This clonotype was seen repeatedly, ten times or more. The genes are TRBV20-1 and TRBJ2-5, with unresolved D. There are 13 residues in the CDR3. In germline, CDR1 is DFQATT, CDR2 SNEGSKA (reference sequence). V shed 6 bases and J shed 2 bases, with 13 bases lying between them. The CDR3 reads CSALGKRQETQYF. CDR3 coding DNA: TGCAGTGCATTGGGCAAAAGGCAAGAGACCCAGTACTTC.

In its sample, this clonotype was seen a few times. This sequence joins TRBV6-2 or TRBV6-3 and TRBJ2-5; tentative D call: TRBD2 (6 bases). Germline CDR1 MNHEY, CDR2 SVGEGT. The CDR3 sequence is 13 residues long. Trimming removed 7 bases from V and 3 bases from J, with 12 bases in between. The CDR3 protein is CASTRLVEETQYF. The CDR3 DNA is TGTGCCAGCACCCGACTAGTGGAAGAGACCCAGTACTTC.

The DNA of the CDR3 is TGTGCCAGCAGCATTAGCGGGAGAACAGATACGCAGTATTTT. Its protein is CASSISGRTDTQYF. The rearrangement uses TRBV7-2 and TRBJ2-3, with 9 bases matching TRBD2. CDR3 length: 14 residues. V shed 5 bases and J 3 bases; nucleotides not matched to a gene: 3. CDR1 and CDR2 (germline): SGHTA, FQGNSA.

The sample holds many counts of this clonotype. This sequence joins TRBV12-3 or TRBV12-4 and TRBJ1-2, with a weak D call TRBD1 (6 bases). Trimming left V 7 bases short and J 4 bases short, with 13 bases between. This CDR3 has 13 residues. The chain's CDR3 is CASTLLGGYGYTF. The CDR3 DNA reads TGTGCCAGCACCCTCCTAGGGGGCTATGGCTACACCTTC.

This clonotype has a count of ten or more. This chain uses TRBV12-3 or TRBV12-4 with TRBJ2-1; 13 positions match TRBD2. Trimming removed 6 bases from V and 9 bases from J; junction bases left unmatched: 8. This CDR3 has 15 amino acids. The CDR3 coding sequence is TGTGCCAGCAGCCACGGACTAGCGGGAGATGTTGAGCAGTTCTTC. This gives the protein CASSHGLAGDVEQFF.

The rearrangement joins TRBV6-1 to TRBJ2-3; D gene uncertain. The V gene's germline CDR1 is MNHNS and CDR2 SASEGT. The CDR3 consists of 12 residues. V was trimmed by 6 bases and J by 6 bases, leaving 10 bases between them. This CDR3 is CASRGNPDTQYF. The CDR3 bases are TGTGCCAGCAGAGGAAATCCGGATACGCAGTATTTT.

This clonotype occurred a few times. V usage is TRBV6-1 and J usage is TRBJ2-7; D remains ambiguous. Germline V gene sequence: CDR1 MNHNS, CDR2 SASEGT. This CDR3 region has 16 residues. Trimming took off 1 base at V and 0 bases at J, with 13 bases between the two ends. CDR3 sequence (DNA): TGTGCCAGCAGTGAAGATTCGCGGCAGATCTCCTACGAGCAGTACTTC. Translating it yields CASSEDSRQISYEQYF.

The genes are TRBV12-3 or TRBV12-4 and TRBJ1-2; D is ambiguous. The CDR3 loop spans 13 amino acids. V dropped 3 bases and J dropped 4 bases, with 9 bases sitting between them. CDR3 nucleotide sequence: TGTGCCAGCAGTTTCAGAGTTAGCTATGGCTACACCTTC. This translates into CASSFRVSYGYTF.

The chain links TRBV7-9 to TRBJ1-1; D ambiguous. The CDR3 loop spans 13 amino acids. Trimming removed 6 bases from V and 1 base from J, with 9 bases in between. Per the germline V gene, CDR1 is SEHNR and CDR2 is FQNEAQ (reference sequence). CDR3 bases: TGTGCCAGCAGGGTGGTTGCGAACACTGAAGCTTTCTTT. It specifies CASRVVANTEAFF.

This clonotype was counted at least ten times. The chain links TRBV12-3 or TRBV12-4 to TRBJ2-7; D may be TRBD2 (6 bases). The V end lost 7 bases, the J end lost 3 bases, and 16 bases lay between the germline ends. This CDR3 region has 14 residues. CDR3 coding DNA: TGTGCCAGCACCCTCCAGATGGGGGGCTACGAGCAGTACTTC. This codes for CASTLQMGGYEQYF.

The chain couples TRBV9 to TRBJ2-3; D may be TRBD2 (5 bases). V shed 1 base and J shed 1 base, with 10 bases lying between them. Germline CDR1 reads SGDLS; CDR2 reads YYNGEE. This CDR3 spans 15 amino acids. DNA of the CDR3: TGTGCCAGCAGCGTAATAGCGTCTGGCACAGATACGCAGTATTTT. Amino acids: CASSVIASGTDTQYF.